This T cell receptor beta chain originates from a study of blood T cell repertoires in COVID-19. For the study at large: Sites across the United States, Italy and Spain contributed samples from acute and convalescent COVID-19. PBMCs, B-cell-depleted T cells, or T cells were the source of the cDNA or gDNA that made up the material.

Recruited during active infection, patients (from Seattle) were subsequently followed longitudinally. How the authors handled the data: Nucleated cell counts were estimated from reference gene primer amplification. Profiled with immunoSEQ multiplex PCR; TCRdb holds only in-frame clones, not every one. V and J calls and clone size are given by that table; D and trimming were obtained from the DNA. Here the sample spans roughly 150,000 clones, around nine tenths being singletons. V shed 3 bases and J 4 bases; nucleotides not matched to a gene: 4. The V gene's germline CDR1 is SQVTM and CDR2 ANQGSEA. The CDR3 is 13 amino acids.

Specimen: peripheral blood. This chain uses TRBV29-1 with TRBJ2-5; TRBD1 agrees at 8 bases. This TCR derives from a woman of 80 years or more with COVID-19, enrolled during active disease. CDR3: CSVDDRGRETQYF. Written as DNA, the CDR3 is TGCAGCGTTGACGACAGGGGACGAGAGACCCAGTACTTC.